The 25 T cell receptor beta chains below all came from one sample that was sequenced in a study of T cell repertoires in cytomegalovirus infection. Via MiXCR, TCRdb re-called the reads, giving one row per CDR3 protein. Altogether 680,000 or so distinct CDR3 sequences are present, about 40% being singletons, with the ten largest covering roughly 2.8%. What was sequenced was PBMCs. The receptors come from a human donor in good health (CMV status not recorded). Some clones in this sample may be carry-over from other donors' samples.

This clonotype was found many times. The chain's CDR3 is CASSLSRELETQYF. The CDR3 DNA follows: TGTGCCAGCAGCTTATCCAGGGAATTAGAGACCCAGTACTTC. This rearrangement joins TRBV7-9 to TRBJ2-5, with D maybe TRBD1 (5 bases). This CDR3 spans 14 amino acids. With 2 bases removed from V and 4 bases from J, the gap between germline ends came to 11 bases. Germline V gene lookup returns CDR1 SEHNR and CDR2 FQNEAQ (reference sequence). The whole variable domain, filled in from reference TRBV7-9 and TRBJ2-5, reads DTGVSQNPRHKITKRGQNVTFRCDPISEHNRLYWYRQTLGQGPEFLTYFQNEAQLEKSRLLSDRFSAERPKGSFSTLEIQRTEQGDSAMYLCASSLSRELETQYFGPGTRLLVL.

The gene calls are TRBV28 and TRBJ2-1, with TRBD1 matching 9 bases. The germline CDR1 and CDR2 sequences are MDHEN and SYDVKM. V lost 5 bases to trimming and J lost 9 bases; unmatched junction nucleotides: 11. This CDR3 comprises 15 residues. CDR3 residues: CASSRPGQGSSEQFF. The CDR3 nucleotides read TGTGCCAGCAGTCGGCCGGGACAGGGTTCGTCTGAGCAGTTCTTC.

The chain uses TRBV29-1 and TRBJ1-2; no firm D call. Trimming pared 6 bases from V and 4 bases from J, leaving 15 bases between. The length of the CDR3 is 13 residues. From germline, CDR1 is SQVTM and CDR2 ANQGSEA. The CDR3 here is CSVQVGRIYGYTF. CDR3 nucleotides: TGCAGCGTGCAAGTGGGCCGGATCTATGGCTACACCTTC.

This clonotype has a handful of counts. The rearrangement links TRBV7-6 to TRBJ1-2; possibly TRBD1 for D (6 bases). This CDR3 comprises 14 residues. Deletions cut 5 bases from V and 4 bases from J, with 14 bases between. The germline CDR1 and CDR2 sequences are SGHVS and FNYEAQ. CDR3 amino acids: CASSRSGGAYGYTF. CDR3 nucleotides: TGTGCCAGCAGCCGTAGTGGGGGGGCCTATGGCTACACCTTC.

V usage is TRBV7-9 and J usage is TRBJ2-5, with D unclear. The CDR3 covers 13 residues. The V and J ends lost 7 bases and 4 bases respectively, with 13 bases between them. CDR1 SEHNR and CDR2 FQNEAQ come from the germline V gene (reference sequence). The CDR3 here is CASTLELVETQYF. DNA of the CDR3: TGTGCCAGCACCCTCGAGCTTGTAGAGACCCAGTACTTC.

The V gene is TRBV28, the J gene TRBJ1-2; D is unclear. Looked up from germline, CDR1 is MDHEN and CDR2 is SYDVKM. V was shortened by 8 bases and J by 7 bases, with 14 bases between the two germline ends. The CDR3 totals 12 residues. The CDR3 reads CASYSFWVGYTF. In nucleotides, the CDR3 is TGTGCCAGCTACTCGTTTTGGGTTGGCTACACCTTC.

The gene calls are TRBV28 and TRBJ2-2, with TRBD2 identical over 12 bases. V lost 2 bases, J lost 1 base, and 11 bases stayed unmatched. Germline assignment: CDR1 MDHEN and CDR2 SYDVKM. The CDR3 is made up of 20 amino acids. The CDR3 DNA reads TGTGCCAGCAGTTTACCAAGGACTAGCGGGACCTTTGGGAACACCGGGGAGCTGTTTTTT. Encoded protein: CASSLPRTSGTFGNTGELFF.

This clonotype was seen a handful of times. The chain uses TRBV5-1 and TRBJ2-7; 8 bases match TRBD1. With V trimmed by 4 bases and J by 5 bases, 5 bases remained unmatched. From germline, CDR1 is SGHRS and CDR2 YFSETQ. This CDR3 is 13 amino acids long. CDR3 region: CASSTGQGHEQYF. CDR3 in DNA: TGCGCCAGCAGCACAGGACAGGGCCACGAGCAGTACTTC.

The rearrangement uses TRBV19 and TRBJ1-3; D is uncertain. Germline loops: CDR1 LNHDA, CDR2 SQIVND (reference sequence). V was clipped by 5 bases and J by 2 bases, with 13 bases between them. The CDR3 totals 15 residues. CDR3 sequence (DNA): TGTGCCAGTAGTCCGGGGTTTGGCACTGGAAACACCATATATTTT. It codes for CASSPGFGTGNTIYF. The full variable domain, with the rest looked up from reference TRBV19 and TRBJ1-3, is DGGITQSPKYLFRKEGQNVTLSCEQNLNHDAMYWYRQDPGQGLRLIYYSQIVNDFQKGDIAEGYSVSREKKESFPLTVTSAQKNPTAFYLCASSPGFGTGNTIYFGEGSWLTVV.

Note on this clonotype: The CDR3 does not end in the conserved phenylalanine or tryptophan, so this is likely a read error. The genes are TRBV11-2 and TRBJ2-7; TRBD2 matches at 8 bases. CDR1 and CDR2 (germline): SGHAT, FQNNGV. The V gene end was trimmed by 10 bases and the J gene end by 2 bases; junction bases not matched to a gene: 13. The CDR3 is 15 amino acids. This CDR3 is CATDEQGGRTYEQYL. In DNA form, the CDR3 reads TGTGCCACGGACGAGCAAGGCGGGAGGACCTACGAGCAGTACTTA.

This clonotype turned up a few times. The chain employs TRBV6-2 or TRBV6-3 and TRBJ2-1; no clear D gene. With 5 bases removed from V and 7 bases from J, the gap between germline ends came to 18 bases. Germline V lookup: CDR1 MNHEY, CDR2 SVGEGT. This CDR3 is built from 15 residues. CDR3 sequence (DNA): TGTGCCAGCAGTACCCAGGTCGGAGCAGCTAATGAGCAGTTCTTC. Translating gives CASSTQVGAANEQFF.

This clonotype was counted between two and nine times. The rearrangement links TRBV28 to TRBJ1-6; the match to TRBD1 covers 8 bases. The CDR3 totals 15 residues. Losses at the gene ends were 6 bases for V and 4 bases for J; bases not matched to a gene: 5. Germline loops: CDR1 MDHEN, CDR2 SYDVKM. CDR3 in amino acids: CASSQGARYNSPLHF. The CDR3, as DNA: TGTGCCAGCAGCCAGGGGGCGCGGTATAATTCACCCCTCCACTTT.

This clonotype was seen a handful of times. The chain's CDR3 is CASRRAGGPPYTQYF. In DNA, the CDR3 is TGTGCCAGCAGGCGAGCGGGAGGGCCCCCTTATACGCAGTATTTT. The rearrangement joins TRBV12-3 or TRBV12-4 to TRBJ2-3; 10 bases map to TRBD2. This CDR3 spans 15 amino acids. Trimming cost V 6 bases and J 7 bases; bases outside gene matches: 10.

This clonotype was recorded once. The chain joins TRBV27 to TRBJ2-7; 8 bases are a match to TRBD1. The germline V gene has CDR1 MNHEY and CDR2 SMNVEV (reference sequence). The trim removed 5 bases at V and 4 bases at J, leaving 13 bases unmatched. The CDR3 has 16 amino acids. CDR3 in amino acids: CASSPSVGTGIYEQYF. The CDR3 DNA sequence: TGTGCCAGCAGTCCCTCCGTCGGGACAGGAATTTACGAGCAGTACTTC.

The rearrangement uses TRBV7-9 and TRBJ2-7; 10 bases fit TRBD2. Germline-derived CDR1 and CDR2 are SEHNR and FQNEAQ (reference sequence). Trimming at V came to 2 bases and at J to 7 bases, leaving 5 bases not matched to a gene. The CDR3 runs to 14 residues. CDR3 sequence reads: CASSLTSGADEQYF. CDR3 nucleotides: TGTGCCAGCAGCTTAACTAGCGGGGCCGATGAGCAGTACTTC.

In DNA form, the CDR3 reads TGCGCCAGCAGTGGCGAGCCAGGGGTAAAGGGAGGCACCGGGGAGCTGTTTTTT. Its translation is CASSGEPGVKGGTGELFF. The V and J genes are TRBV10-1 and TRBJ2-2; the D call may be TRBD1 or TRBD2 (6 bases each). V was trimmed by 4 bases and J by 4 bases, leaving 22 bases between them. The V gene's germline CDR1 is WNHNN and CDR2 SYGVQD (reference sequence). There are 18 residues in the CDR3.

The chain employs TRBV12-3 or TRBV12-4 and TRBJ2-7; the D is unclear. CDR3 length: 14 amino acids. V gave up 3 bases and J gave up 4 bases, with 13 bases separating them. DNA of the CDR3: TGTGCCAGCAGTTTCCGGCAGGTGGTGTACGAGCAGTACTTC. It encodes CASSFRQVVYEQYF.

DNA for the CDR3: TGTGCCAGCAGGATCATAGCGGGGGTGCCCTCCGGGGAGCTGTTTTTT. It specifies CASRIIAGVPSGELFF. This sequence joins TRBV11-2 and TRBJ2-2, with 9 bases identical to TRBD2. This CDR3 comprises 16 residues. Germline V lookup: CDR1 SGHAT, CDR2 FQNNGV. The ends lost 6 bases at V and 6 bases at J; junction bases unmatched: 11.

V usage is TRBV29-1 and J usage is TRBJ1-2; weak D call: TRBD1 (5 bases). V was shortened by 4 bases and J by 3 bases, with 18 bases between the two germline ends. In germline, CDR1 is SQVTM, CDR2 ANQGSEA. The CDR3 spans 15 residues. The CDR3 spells CSVGGSARGDYGYTF. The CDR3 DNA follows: TGCAGCGTTGGAGGTTCCGCCCGAGGGGACTATGGCTACACCTTC.

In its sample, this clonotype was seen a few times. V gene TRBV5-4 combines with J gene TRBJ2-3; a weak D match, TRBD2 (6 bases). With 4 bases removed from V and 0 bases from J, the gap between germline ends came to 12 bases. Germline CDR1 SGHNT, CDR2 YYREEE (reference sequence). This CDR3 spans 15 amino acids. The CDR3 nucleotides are TGTGCCAGCAGCCGATCCGGGACTAGCACAGATACGCAGTATTTT. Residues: CASSRSGTSTDTQYF.

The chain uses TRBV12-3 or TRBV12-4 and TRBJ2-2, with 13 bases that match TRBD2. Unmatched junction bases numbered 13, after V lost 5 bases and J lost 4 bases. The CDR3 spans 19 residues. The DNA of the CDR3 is TGTGCCAGCAGTAAAACAGGACTAGCGGGAGCTCGGGGCACCGGGGAGCTGTTTTTT. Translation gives CASSKTGLAGARGTGELFF.

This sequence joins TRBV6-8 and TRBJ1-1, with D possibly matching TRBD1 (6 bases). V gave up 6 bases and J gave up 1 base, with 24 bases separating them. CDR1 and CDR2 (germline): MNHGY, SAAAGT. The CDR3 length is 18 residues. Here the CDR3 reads CASRYKSWGRAGNTEAFF. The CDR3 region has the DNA TGTGCCAGCAGATATAAAAGTTGGGGGCGGGCGGGGAACACTGAAGCTTTCTTT.

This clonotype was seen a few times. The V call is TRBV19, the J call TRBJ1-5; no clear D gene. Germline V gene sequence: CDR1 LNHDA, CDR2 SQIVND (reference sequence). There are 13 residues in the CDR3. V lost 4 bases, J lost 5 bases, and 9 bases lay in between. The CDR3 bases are TGTGCCAGTAGTACCCCCGCATATCAGCCCCAGCATTTT. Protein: CASSTPAYQPQHF.

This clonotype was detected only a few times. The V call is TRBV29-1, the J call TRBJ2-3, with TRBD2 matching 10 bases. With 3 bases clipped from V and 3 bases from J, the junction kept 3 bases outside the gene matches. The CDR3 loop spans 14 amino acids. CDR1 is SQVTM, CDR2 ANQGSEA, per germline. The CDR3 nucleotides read TGCAGCGTTGAGCTAGCGGGAGTTACAGATACGCAGTATTTT. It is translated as CSVELAGVTDTQYF.

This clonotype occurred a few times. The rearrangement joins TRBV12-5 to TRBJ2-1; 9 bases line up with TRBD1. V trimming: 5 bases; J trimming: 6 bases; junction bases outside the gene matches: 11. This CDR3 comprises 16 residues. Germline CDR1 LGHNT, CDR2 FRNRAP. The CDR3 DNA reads TGTGCTAGTGGTCTCCTTTCCGGGACAGGGACCAATGAGCAGTTCTTC. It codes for CASGLLSGTGTNEQFF.